This passage covers 15 T cell receptor beta chains from one sample sequenced in a study of blood T cell repertoires in COVID-19. Produced via immunoSEQ multiplex PCR; TCRdb's table is partial and in-frame only. The sample consists of some 200,000 clones, 84% of them appearing once. What was sequenced was peripheral blood. These receptors all come from a human donor in a cohort sampled during active COVID-19.

This clone was found many times. The V call is TRBV28, the J call TRBJ1-3; 9 bases match TRBD1. The CDR3 extends over 17 amino acids. Per germline, CDR1 MDHEN and CDR2 SYDVKM. V shed 1 base, J shed 5 bases, and the junction held 9 bases outside the gene matches. In nucleotides, the CDR3 is TGTGCCAGCAGTTTATTATTCGGGACAGGGAGAAGAAACACCATATATTTT. Residues: CASSLLFGTGRRNTIYF.

The V and J genes are TRBV2 and TRBJ2-7, with D tentatively TRBD1 (5 bases). Trimming removed 3 bases at V and 10 bases at J, with 13 bases between. The CDR3 length is 12 residues. Germline CDR1 and CDR2: SNHLY and FYNNEI. DNA for the CDR3: TGTGCCAGCAGTGAGAGGAAGGGGCGTCAGTACTTC. Translated: CASSERKGRQYF.

There are a few counts of this clone. V is TRBV5-1 and J is TRBJ1-1; a possible D gene is TRBD1 (5 bases). The CDR3 extends over 18 amino acids. The V gene's germline CDR1 is SGHRS and CDR2 YFSETQ. With 1 base removed from V and 0 bases from J, the gap between germline ends came to 19 bases. CDR3 amino acids: CASSLPLGPSGVNTEAFF. Here the CDR3 DNA reads TGCGCCAGCAGCTTGCCCCTGGGGCCTTCGGGAGTGAACACTGAAGCTTTCTTT. The entire variable domain, with the rest obtained from reference TRBV5-1 and TRBJ1-1, is as follows: KAGVTQTPRYLIKTRGQQVTLSCSPISGHRSVSWYQQTPGQGLQFLFEYFSETQRNKGNFPGRFSGRQFSNSRSEMNVSTLELGDSALYLCASSLPLGPSGVNTEAFFGQGTRLTVV.

This clone turned up a few times. The chain employs TRBV2 and TRBJ2-7; no reliable D call. The CDR3 sequence is 15 residues long. V was shortened by 0 bases and J by 4 bases, with 13 bases between the two germline ends. The germline gives CDR1 SNHLY, CDR2 FYNNEI. In nucleotides, the CDR3 is TGTGCCAGCAGTGAAGCGCTTGTACAACTATACGAGCAGTACTTC. Its protein is CASSEALVQLYEQYF.

A few counts support this clone. CDR3 protein: CASSLGGGAIDTEAFF. For the CDR3, the DNA is TGCGCCAGCAGCTTGGGAGGGGGCGCGATTGACACTGAAGCTTTCTTT. The chain employs TRBV5-1 and TRBJ1-1, with 7 bases fitting TRBD1. Trimming took 0 bases from V and 3 from J; bases not matched to a gene: 8. CDR3 length: 16 residues. Germline CDR1 reads SGHRS; CDR2 reads YFSETQ.

The chain links TRBV7-2 to TRBJ1-2; perhaps TRBD1 as D (6 bases). Germline values: CDR1 SGHTA, CDR2 FQGNSA. The CDR3 runs to 15 residues. The ends were cut back, 5 bases at V and 6 bases at J, with 19 bases in the middle. This CDR3 is CASSGTRTVEDGYTF. DNA of the CDR3: TGTGCCAGCAGCGGTACCCGGACAGTTGAAGATGGCTACACCTTC.

The V and J genes are TRBV6-5 and TRBJ2-2, with 10 bases aligning to TRBD1. This CDR3 has 15 amino acids. The V gene's germline CDR1 is MNHEY and CDR2 SVGAGI. V trimming: 4 bases; J trimming: 7 bases; junction bases outside the gene matches: 6. In nucleotides, the CDR3 is TGTGCCAGCAGTTCTGACAGGGGGCAAAGCGGGGAGCTGTTTTTT. Translation: CASSSDRGQSGELFF.

The V gene is TRBV3-1 (or the pseudogene TRBV3-2), the J gene TRBJ2-1; 12 bases are a match to TRBD2. Trimming cost V 1 base and J 9 bases; bases outside gene matches: 4. The germline CDR1 and CDR2 sequences are LGHDT and YNNKEL (reference sequence). CDR3 length: 15 amino acids. CDR3 in amino acids: CASSQGTSGKVEQFF. The CDR3 DNA sequence: TGTGCCAGCAGCCAAGGGACTAGCGGGAAGGTTGAGCAGTTCTTC.

The rearrangement uses TRBV24-1 and TRBJ2-5; the D gene is possibly TRBD1 (6 bases). From germline, CDR1 is KGHDR and CDR2 SFDVKD. The CDR3 totals 14 residues. V shed 11 bases and J shed 2 bases, with 17 bases lying between them. The CDR3 sequence: CASRDTERQETQYF. The CDR3 DNA reads as TGTGCCAGCCGGGACACTGAGCGGCAAGAGACCCAGTACTTC.

The chain carries TRBV19 and TRBJ2-2; D is perhaps TRBD2 (6 bases). Germline V lookup: CDR1 LNHDA, CDR2 SQIVND (reference sequence). The CDR3 contains 13 residues. Trimming took 4 bases from V and 4 from J, leaving 7 bases between them. The CDR3 is CASSRGGTGELFF. CDR3 in DNA: TGTGCCAGTAGTAGGGGAGGCACCGGGGAGCTGTTTTTT.

The chain joins TRBV19 to TRBJ2-7; perhaps TRBD1 as D (5 bases). Germline V gives CDR1 LNHDA, CDR2 SQIVND (reference sequence). V shed 5 bases and J shed 0 bases, with 14 bases lying between them. CDR3 length equals 15 residues. CDR3 sequence: CASSRDSSSSYEQYF. In nucleotides, the CDR3 is TGTGCCAGTAGTCGAGACAGTTCCTCCTCCTACGAGCAGTACTTC.

The CDR3 nucleotides are TGTGCCATCGCGTCCGGGGGTCTAACCTCCTACGAGCAGTACTTC. Residues: CAIASGGLTSYEQYF. The chain links TRBV10-3 to TRBJ2-7; a weak D match, TRBD2 (6 bases). Germline CDR1 is ENHRY and CDR2 is SYGVKD. The CDR3 has 15 residues. Trimming removed 8 bases from V and 0 bases from J, with 17 bases in between.

This clone was counted a single time. The CDR3 spells CASSLQGPQETQYF. In DNA form, the CDR3 reads TGCGCCAGCAGCTTACAGGGGCCACAAGAGACCCAGTACTTC. This sequence joins TRBV5-1 and TRBJ2-5, with TRBD1 matching over 7 bases. Trimming cost V 2 bases and J 2 bases; bases outside gene matches: 3. This CDR3 contains 14 residues. The V gene's germline CDR1 is SGHRS and CDR2 YFSETQ.

The chain recombines TRBV19 with TRBJ1-1, with TRBD1 matching over 9 bases. The V gene's germline CDR1 is LNHDA and CDR2 SQIVND (reference sequence). The CDR3 extends over 13 amino acids. Trimming removed 6 bases from V and 5 bases from J; junction bases left unmatched: 4. CDR3 residues: CASRGQGGTEAFF. DNA of the CDR3: TGTGCCAGTAGGGGACAGGGAGGGACTGAAGCTTTCTTT.

The V and J genes are TRBV6-1 and TRBJ2-7; possibly TRBD2 for D (6 bases). The CDR3 length is 14 residues. Trimming took 2 bases from V and 0 from J, leaving 8 bases between them. Looked up from germline, CDR1 is MNHNS and CDR2 is SASEGT. CDR3 in amino acids: CASSEYGSSYEQYF. DNA of the CDR3: TGTGCCAGCAGTGAATACGGGAGCTCCTACGAGCAGTACTTC.